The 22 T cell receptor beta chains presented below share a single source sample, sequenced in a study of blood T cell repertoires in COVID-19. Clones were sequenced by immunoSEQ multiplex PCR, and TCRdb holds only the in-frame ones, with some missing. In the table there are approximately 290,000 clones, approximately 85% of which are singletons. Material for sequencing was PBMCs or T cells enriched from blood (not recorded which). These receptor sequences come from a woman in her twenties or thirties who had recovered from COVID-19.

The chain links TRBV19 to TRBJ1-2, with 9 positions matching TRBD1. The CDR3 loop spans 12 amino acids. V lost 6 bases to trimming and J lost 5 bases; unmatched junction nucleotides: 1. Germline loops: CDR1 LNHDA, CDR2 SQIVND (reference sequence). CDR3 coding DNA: TGTGCCAGTAGGACAGGGGGGTATGGCTACACCTTC. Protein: CASRTGGYGYTF.

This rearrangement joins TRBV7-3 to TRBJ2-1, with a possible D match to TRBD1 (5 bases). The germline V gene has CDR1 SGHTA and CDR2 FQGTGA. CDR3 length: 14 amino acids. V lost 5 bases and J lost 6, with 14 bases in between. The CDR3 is CASSAGAGPNEQFF. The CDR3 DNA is TGTGCCAGCAGCGCCGGAGCAGGGCCCAATGAGCAGTTCTTC.

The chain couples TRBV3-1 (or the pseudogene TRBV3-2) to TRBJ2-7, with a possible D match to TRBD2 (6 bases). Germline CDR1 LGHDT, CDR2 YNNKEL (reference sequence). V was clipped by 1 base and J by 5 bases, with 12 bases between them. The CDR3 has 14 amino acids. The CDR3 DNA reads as TGTGCCAGCAGCCAAGGGGGGAGGAATAACGAGCAGTACTTC. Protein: CASSQGGRNNEQYF.

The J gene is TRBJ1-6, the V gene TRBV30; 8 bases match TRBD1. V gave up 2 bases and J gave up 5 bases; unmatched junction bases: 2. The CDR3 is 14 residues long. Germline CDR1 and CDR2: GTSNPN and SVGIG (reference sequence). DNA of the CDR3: TGTGCCTGGAGTTTGGGACAGGATAATTCACCCCTCCACTTT. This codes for CAWSLGQDNSPLHF.

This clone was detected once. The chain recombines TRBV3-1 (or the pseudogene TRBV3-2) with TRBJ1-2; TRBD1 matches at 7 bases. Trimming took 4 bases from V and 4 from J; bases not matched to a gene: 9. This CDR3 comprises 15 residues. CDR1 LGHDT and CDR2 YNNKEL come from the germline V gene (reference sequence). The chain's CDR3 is CASSRRQGFGYGYTF. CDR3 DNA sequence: TGTGCCAGCAGCCGACGACAGGGCTTCGGCTATGGCTACACCTTC.

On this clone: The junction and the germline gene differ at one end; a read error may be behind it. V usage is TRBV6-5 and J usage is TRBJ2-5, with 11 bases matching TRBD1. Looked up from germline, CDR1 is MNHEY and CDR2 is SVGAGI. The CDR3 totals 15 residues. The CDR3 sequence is CASSNSDRGQETQYF. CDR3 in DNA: TGTGCCAGCAGTAACTCGGACAGGGGGCAGGAGACCCAGTACTTC.

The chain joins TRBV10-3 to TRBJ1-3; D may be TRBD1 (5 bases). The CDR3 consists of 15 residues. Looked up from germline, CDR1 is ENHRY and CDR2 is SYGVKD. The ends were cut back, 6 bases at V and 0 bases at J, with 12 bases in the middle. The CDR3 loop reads CAIRGLPISGNTIYF. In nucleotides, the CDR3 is TGTGCCATCAGGGGACTCCCGATCTCTGGAAACACCATATATTTT.

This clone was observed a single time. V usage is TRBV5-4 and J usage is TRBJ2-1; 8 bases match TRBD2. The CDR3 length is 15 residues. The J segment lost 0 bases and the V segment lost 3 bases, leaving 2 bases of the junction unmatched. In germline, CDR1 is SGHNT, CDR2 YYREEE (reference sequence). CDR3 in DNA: TGTGCCAGCAGCTCTACTAGCGGCTCCTACAATGAGCAGTTCTTC. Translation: CASSSTSGSYNEQFF.

This chain's CDR3 is CASTGTGKQPQHF. CDR3 bases: TGTGCCAGCACAGGGACAGGGAAACAGCCCCAGCATTTT. This chain joins TRBV2 and TRBJ1-5; 9 bases agree with TRBD1. Germline CDR1 and CDR2: SNHLY and FYNNEI. The junction had 5 bases not matched to a gene; V was cut back by 7 bases and J by 7 bases. This CDR3 contains 13 residues.

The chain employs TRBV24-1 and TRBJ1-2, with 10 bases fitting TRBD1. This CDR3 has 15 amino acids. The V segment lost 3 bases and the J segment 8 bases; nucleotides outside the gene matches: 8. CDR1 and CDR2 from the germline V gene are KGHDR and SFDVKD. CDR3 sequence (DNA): TGTGCCACCAGTGATCCGGGACAGGGGAAGGGGGGCTACACCTTC. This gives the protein CATSDPGQGKGGYTF.

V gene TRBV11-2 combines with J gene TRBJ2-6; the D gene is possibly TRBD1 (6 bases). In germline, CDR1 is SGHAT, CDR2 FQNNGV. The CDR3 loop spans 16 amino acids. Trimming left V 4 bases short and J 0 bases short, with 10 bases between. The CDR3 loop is CASSSPRGSGANVLTF. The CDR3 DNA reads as TGTGCCAGCAGCTCCCCCAGGGGCTCTGGGGCCAACGTCCTGACTTTC.

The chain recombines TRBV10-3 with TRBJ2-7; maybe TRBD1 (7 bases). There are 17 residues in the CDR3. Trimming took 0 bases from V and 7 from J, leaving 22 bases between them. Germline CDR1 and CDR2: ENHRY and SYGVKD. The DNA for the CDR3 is TGTGCCATCAGTGAGTCGGGAGGTGGGACAGTGGTTTTGGAGCAGTACTTC. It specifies CAISESGGGTVVLEQYF.

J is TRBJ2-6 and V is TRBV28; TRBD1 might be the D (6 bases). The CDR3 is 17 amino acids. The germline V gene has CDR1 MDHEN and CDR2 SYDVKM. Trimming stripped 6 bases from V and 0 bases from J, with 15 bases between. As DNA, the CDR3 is TGTGCCAGCAGCCCTTTTACGGACAGCTCTGGGGCCAACGTCCTGACTTTC. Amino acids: CASSPFTDSSGANVLTF.

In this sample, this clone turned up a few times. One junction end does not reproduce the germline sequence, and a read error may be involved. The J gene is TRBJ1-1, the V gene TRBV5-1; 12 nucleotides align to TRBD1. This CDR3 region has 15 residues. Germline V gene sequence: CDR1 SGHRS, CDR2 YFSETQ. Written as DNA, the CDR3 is TGCGCCAGCAGTTTGGCCGGGACAGGGGGCGAAGAAGCTTTCTTT. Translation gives CASSLAGTGGEEAFF. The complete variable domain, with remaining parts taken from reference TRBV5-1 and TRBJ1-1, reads KAGVTQTPRYLIKTRGQQVTLSCSPISGHRSVSWYQQTPGQGLQFLFEYFSETQRNKGNFPGRFSGRQFSNSRSEMNVSTLELGDSALYLCASSLAGTGGEEAFFGQGTRLTVV.

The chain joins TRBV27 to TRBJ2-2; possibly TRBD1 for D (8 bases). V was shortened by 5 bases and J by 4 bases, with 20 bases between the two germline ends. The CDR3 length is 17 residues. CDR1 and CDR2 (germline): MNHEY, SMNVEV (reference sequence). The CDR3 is CASSPRTGRGPTGELFF. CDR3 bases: TGTGCCAGCAGTCCAAGGACAGGGAGGGGCCCCACCGGGGAGCTGTTTTTT.

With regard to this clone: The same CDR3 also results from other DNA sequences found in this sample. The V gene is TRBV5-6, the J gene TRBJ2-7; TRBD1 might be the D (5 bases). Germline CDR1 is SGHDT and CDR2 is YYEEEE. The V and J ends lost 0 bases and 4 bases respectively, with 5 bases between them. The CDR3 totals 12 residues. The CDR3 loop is CASSLGQYEQYF. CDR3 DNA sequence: TGTGCCAGCAGCTTGGGACAGTACGAGCAGTACTTC.

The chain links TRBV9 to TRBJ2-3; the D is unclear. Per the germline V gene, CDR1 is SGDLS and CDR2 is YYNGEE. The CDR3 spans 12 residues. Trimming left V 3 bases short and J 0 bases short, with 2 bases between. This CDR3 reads CASSASTDTQYF. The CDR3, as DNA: TGTGCCAGCAGCGCTAGCACAGATACGCAGTATTTT.

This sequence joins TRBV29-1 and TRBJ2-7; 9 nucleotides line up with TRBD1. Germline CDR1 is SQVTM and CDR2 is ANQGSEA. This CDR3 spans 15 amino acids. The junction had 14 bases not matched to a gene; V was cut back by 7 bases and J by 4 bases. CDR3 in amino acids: CSGGRGQGLNYEQYF. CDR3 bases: TGCAGCGGTGGAAGGGGACAGGGCCTCAATTACGAGCAGTACTTC.

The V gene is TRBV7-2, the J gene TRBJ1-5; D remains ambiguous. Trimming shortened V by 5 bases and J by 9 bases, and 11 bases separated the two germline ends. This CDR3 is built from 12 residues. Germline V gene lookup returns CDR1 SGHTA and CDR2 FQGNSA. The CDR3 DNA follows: TGTGCCAGCAGCCCGGGGATTGGGCCCCAGCATTTT. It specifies CASSPGIGPQHF.

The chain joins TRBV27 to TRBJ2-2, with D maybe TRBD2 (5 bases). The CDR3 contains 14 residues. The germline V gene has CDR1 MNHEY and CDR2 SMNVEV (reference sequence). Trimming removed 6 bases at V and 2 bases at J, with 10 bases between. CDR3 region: CASRPGFNTGELFF. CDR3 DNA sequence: TGTGCCAGCAGACCGGGGTTCAACACCGGGGAGCTGTTTTTT.

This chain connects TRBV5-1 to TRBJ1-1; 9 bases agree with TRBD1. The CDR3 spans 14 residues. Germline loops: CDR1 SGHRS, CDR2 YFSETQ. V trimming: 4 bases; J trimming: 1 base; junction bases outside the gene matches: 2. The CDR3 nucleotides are TGCGCCAGCAGCGGGGGACAGGGGAACACTGAAGCTTTCTTT. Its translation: CASSGGQGNTEAFF.

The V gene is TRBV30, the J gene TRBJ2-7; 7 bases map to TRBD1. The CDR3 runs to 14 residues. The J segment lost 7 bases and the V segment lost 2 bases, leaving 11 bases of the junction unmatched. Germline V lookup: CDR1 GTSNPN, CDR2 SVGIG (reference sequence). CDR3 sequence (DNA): TGTGCCTGGAGTATTATAGGACAGGCAGGGGAGCAGTACTTC. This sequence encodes CAWSIIGQAGEQYF.